The clone carrying this T cell receptor (beta chain) counts as medium-sized. What it binds is not known. V was cut by 2 bases and J by 1 base, with 18 bases left in between. Germline V CDR1 and CDR2: KGHSH, LQKENI. CDR3 length: 19 amino acids. These data come from a study of Tregs in tolerant kidney transplant recipients. Background on the study: Sorting of CD4+CD25+CD127- cells followed 3-day belatacept mixed lymphocyte reactions, sometimes with roughly five-day graft donor restimulation.

Only in-frame clones appear in the TCRdb table, and some are missing; sequencing was by immunoSEQ multiplex PCR. The table lists approximately 2,500 clones, about 44% of them singletons. Study conclusions and caveats: Activated donor B cell expansion appeared to reveal the most relevant donor-specific TCRbeta repertoire.

The specimen was Tregs from blood cultured with allogeneic cells. V and J are TRBV18 and TRBJ1-6, with a possible D match to TRBD1 (6 bases). The clonotype was recovered from a human donor in good health. The CDR3 DNA reads TGTGCCAGCTCACCATGGCCCCCACAGGGAAGGTCCTATAATTCACCCCTCCACTTT. This translates into CASSPWPPQGRSYNSPLHF.